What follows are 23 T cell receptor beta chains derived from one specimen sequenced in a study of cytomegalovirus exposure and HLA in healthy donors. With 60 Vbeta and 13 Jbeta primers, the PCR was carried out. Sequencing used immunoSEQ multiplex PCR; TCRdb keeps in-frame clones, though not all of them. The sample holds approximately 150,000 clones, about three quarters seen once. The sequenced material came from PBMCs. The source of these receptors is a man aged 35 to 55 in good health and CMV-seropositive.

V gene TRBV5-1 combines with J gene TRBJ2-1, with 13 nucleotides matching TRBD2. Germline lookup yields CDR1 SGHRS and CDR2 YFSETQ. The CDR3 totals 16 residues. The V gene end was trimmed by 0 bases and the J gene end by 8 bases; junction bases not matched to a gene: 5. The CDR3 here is CASSLGTSGSLDEQFF. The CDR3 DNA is TGCGCCAGCAGCTTGGGGACTAGCGGGAGCCTCGATGAGCAGTTCTTC.

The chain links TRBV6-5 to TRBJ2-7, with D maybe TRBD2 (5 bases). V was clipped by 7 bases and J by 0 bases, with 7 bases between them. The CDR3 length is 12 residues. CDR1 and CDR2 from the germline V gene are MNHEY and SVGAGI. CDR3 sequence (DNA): TGTGCCAGCATCGGGGACTCCTACGAGCAGTACTTC. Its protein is CASIGDSYEQYF.

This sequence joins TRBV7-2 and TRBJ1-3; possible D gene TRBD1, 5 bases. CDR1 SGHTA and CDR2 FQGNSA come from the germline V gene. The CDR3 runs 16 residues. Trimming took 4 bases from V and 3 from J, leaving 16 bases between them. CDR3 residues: CASSSRAGVNGNTIYF. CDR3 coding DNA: TGTGCCAGCAGCTCCCGAGCGGGGGTTAATGGAAACACCATATATTTT.

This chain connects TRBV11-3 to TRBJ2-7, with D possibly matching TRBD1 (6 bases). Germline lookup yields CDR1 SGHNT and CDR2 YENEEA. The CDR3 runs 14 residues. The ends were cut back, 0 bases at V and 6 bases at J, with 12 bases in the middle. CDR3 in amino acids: CASSLDPARGEQYF. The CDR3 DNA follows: TGTGCCAGCAGCTTAGATCCCGCCAGGGGCGAGCAGTACTTC.

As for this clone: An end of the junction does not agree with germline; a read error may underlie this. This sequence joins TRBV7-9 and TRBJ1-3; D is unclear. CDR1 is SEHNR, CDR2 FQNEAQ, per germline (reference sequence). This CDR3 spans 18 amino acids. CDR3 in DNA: TGTGCCAGCAGCTCCTCCCTTCTGGAAGATAGCTCTGGAAACACCATGTATTTT. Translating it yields CASSSSLLEDSSGNTMYF.

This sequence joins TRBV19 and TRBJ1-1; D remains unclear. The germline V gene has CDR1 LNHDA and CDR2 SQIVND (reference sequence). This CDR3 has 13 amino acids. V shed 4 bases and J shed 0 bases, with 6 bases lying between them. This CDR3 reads CASSTSLNTEAFF. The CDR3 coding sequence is TGTGCCAGTAGTACGTCTCTGAACACTGAAGCTTTCTTT. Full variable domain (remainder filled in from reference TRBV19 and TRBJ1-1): DGGITQSPKYLFRKEGQNVTLSCEQNLNHDAMYWYRQDPGQGLRLIYYSQIVNDFQKGDIAEGYSVSREKKESFPLTVTSAQKNPTAFYLCASSTSLNTEAFFGQGTRLTVV.

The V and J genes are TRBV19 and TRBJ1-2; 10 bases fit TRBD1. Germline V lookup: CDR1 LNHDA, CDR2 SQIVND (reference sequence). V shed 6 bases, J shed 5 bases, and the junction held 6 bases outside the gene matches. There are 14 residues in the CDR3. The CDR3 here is CASSTDRGGYGYTF. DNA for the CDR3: TGTGCCAGTAGCACGGACAGGGGGGGATATGGCTACACCTTC.

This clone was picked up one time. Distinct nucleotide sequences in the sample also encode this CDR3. The CDR3 bases are TGTGCCAGCAGCGGTGGGTTTGCGGGAGGATCCGGGGAGCTGTTTTTT. Its protein is CASSGGFAGGSGELFF. V and J are TRBV2 and TRBJ2-2; 8 bases fit TRBD2. The CDR3 runs 16 residues. CDR1 SNHLY and CDR2 FYNNEI come from the germline V gene. Trimming removed 6 bases from V and 6 bases from J; junction bases left unmatched: 12.

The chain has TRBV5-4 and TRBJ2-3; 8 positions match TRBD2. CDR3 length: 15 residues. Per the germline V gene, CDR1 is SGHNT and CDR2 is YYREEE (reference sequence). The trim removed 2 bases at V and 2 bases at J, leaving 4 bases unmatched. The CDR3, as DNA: TGTGCCAGCAGCTTACCCGGGAGGGCCACAGATACGCAGTATTTT. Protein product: CASSLPGRATDTQYF. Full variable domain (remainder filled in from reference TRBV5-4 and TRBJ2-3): ETGVTQSPTHLIKTRGQQVTLRCSSQSGHNTVSWYQQALGQGPQFIFQYYREEENGRGNFPPRFSGLQFPNYSSELNVNALELDDSALYLCASSLPGRATDTQYFGPGTRLTVL.

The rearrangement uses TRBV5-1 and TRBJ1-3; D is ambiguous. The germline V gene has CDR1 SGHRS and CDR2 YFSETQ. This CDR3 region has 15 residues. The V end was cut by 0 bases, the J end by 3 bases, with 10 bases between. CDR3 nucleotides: TGCGCCAGCAGCTTGGGCGACAACAATGGAAACACCATATATTTT. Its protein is CASSLGDNNGNTIYF.

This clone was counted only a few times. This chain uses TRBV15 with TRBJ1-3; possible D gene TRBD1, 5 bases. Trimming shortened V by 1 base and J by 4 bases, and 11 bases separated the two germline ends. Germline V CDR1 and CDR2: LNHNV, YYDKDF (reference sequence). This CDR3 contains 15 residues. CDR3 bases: TGTGCCACCAGCAGAGGGGCACGGGGGGGAAACACCATATATTTT. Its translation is CATSRGARGGNTIYF.

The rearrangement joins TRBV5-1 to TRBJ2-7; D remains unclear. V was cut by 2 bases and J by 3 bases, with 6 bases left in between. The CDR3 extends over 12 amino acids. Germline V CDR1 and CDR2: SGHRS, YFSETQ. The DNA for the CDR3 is TGCGCCAGCAGCTTCCCCGGCTACGAGCAGTACTTC. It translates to CASSFPGYEQYF.

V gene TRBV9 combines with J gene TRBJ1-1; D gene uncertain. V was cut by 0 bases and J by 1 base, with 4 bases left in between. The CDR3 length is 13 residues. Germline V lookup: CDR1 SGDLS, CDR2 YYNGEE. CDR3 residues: CASSVARNTEAFF. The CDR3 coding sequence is TGTGCCAGCAGCGTAGCTCGGAACACTGAAGCTTTCTTT.

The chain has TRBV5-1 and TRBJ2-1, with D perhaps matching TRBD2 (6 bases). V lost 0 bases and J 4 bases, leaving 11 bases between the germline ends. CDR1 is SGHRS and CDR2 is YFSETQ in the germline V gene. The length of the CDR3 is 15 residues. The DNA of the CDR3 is TGCGCCAGCAGCTTGGCGGGGGACCATTACAATGAGCAGTTCTTC. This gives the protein CASSLAGDHYNEQFF. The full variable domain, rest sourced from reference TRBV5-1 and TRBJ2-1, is KAGVTQTPRYLIKTRGQQVTLSCSPISGHRSVSWYQQTPGQGLQFLFEYFSETQRNKGNFPGRFSGRQFSNSRSEMNVSTLELGDSALYLCASSLAGDHYNEQFFGPGTRLTVL.

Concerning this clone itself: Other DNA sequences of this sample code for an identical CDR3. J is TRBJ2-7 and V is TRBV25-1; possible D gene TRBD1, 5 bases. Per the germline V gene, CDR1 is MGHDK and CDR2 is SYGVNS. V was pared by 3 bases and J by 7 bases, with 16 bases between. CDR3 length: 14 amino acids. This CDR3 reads CASSDTGPFQEQYF. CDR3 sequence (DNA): TGTGCCAGCAGTGACACAGGTCCATTTCAGGAGCAGTACTTC.

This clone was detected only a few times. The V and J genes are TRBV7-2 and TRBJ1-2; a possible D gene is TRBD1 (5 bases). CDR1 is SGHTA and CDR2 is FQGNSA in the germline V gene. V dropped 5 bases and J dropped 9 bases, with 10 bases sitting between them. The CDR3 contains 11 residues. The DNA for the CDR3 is TGTGCCAGCAGCGCAGGGTTCAGCTACACCTTC. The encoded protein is CASSAGFSYTF.

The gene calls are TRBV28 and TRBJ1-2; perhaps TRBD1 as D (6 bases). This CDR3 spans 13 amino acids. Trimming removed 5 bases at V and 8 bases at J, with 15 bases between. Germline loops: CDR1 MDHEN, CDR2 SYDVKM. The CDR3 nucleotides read TGTGCCAGCAGTAGTGCAGGGGCCGTAGGCTACACCTTC. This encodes CASSSAGAVGYTF.

The CDR3 DNA is TGTGCCTCCCGCCCGACAGGGACTAGCACAGATACGCAGTATTTT. Translation: CASRPTGTSTDTQYF. The rearrangement uses TRBV19 and TRBJ2-3; TRBD1 is a possible D gene (7 bases). The CDR3 length is 15 residues. CDR1 and CDR2 from the germline V gene are LNHDA and SQIVND (reference sequence). Trimming stripped 11 bases from V and 0 bases from J, with 18 bases between.

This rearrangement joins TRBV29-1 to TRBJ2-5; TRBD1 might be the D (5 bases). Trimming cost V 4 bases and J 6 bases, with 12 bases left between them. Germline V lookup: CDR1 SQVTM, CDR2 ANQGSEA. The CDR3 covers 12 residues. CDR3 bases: TGCAGCGTTGGCAAGGGGTTTCAGACCCAGTACTTC. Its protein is CSVGKGFQTQYF.

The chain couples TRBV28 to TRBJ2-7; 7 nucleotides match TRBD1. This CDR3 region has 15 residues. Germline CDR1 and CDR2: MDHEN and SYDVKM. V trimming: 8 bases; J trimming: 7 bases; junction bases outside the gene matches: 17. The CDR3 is CASSARKQGIGEQYF. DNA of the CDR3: TGTGCCAGCTCCGCCCGTAAACAGGGGATAGGAGAGCAGTACTTC.

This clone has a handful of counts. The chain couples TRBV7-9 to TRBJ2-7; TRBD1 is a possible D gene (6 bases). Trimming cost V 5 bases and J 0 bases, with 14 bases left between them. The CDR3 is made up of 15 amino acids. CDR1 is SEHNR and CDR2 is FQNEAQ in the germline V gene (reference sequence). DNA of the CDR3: TGTGCCAGCAGCCCCGTGGGGGCGGACTCCTACGAGCAGTACTTC. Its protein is CASSPVGADSYEQYF.

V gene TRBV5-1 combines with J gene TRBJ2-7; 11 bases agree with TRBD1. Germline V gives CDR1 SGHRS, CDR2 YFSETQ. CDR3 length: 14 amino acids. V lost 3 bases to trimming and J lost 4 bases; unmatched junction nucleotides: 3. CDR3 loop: CASSWTGGPYEQYF. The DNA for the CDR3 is TGCGCCAGCAGCTGGACAGGGGGCCCGTACGAGCAGTACTTC.

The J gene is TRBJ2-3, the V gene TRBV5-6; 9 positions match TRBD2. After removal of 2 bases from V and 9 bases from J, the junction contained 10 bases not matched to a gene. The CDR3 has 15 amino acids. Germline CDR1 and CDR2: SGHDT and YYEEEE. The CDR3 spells CASSFGASGTGTQYF. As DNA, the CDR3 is TGTGCCAGCAGCTTTGGGGCTAGCGGGACGGGGACGCAGTATTTT.